Following are 17 T cell receptor beta chains from one sample sequenced in a study of T cell clones after liver transplantation. The protocol was immunoSEQ multiplex PCR, while the TCRdb copy is restricted to in-frame clones and leaves out a portion. Among roughly 70,000 clones, 90% were seen once, and the ten largest hold approximately 2.6%. Specimen: CD4+ T cells from blood, collected before liver transplant. These receptor sequences come from a human donor who received a liver transplant.

This clone came up a few times. The chain recombines TRBV9 with TRBJ1-2; D gene unclear. The CDR3 length is 14 residues. Trimming shortened V by 0 bases and J by 4 bases, and 10 bases separated the two germline ends. Germline CDR1 and CDR2: SGDLS and YYNGEE. This chain's CDR3 is CASSVEAGPYGYTF. The CDR3 DNA reads as TGTGCCAGCAGCGTAGAGGCAGGCCCCTATGGCTACACCTTC.

The genes are TRBV15 and TRBJ2-3, with 7 bases that match TRBD2. The CDR3 extends over 13 amino acids. Per germline, CDR1 LNHNV and CDR2 YYDKDF (reference sequence). V was clipped by 3 bases and J by 4 bases; unmatched bases: 1. The CDR3 region is CATSRGRADTQYF. The CDR3 DNA follows: TGTGCCACCAGCAGGGGGAGGGCAGATACGCAGTATTTT.

The chain carries TRBV18 and TRBJ2-3; TRBD1 might be the D (6 bases). The CDR3 is 16 residues long. CDR1 is KGHSH and CDR2 is LQKENI in the germline V gene. With 0 bases removed from V and 3 bases from J, the gap between germline ends came to 13 bases. The CDR3 sequence is CASSPPQGGYTDTQYF. In nucleotides, the CDR3 is TGTGCCAGCTCACCACCGCAAGGGGGTTATACAGATACGCAGTATTTT.

The V gene is TRBV7-2, the J gene TRBJ2-7; D may be TRBD1 (6 bases). In germline, CDR1 is SGHTA, CDR2 FQGNSA. The CDR3 has 18 residues. Trimming stripped 5 bases from V and 2 bases from J, with 25 bases between. CDR3 bases: TGTGCCAGCAGCCCCAGACAGGTTTTTCAGGACGTGGCCTACGAGCAGTACTTC. This sequence encodes CASSPRQVFQDVAYEQYF. Using reference TRBV7-2 and TRBJ2-7 for the parts outside the CDR3, the full variable domain is GAGVSQSPSNKVTEKGKDVELRCDPISGHTALYWYRQSLGQGLEFLIYFQGNSAPDKSGLPSDRFSAERTGGSVSTLTIQRTQQEDSAVYLCASSPRQVFQDVAYEQYFGPGTRLTVT.

The chain links TRBV9 to TRBJ2-7; TRBD1 aligns across 8 bases. J lost 6 bases, V lost 0 bases, and 8 bases had no gene match. Per the germline V gene, CDR1 is SGDLS and CDR2 is YYNGEE. The CDR3 has 15 amino acids. CDR3 loop: CASSVGWQGAGEQYF. CDR3 bases: TGTGCCAGCAGCGTAGGGTGGCAGGGGGCAGGCGAGCAGTACTTC.

The chain combines TRBV5-8 with TRBJ1-2, with 9 bases fitting TRBD1. V shed 3 bases and J 0 bases; nucleotides not matched to a gene: 3. The CDR3 sequence is 15 residues long. CDR1 is SGHTS and CDR2 is YDEGEE in the germline V gene. The CDR3 DNA reads as TGTGCCAGCAGCTCGGGGGACAGGGCTAACTATGGCTACACCTTC. Encoded protein: CASSSGDRANYGYTF.

The chain uses TRBV18 and TRBJ2-2; 8 nucleotides align to TRBD1. This CDR3 is built from 14 residues. The germline CDR1 and CDR2 sequences are KGHSH and LQKENI. Trimming removed 6 bases from V and 6 bases from J; junction bases left unmatched: 6. Written as DNA, the CDR3 is TGTGCCAGCTCGAGGACAGGGAGACCCGGGGAGCTGTTTTTT. The encoded protein is CASSRTGRPGELFF.

J is TRBJ2-2 and V is TRBV2; 7 bases map to TRBD1. The CDR3 contains 16 residues. The V and J ends lost 6 bases and 0 bases, in that order; junction bases with no gene match: 7. The V gene's germline CDR1 is SNHLY and CDR2 FYNNEI. The CDR3 is CASSPSGQTNTGELFF. Here the CDR3 DNA reads TGTGCCAGCAGCCCCTCGGGACAGACGAACACCGGGGAGCTGTTTTTT.

V and J are TRBV7-9 and TRBJ2-3; 9 bases are shared with TRBD2. This CDR3 has 14 amino acids. J was trimmed by 3 bases and V by 3 bases; bases with no gene match: 1. Germline values: CDR1 SEHNR, CDR2 FQNEAQ (reference sequence). CDR3 amino acids: CASSFSGSTDTQYF. The CDR3 nucleotides are TGTGCCAGCAGCTTTAGCGGGAGTACAGATACGCAGTATTTT. The whole variable domain, filled in from reference TRBV7-9 and TRBJ2-3, reads DTGVSQNPRHKITKRGQNVTFRCDPISEHNRLYWYRQTLGQGPEFLTYFQNEAQLEKSRLLSDRFSAERPKGSFSTLEIQRTEQGDSAMYLCASSFSGSTDTQYFGPGTRLTVL.

CDR3 DNA: TGTGCCAGCAGTTACTACGCCAACACTGAAGCTTTCTTT. Encoded protein: CASSYYANTEAFF. The rearrangement uses TRBV6-5 and TRBJ1-1, with D unresolved. Trimming pared 1 base from V and 2 bases from J, leaving 5 bases between. CDR1 is MNHEY, CDR2 SVGAGI, per germline. The CDR3 has 13 residues.

The genes are TRBV28 and TRBJ2-2; no firm D call. This CDR3 is 13 amino acids long. Trimming left V 5 bases short and J 7 bases short, with 11 bases between. Germline CDR1 is MDHEN and CDR2 is SYDVKM. CDR3 loop: CASSLGASGELFF. CDR3 DNA: TGTGCCAGCAGTCTAGGTGCGAGCGGGGAGCTGTTTTTT.

This clone showed up just a few times. The rearrangement links TRBV28 to TRBJ2-3; 10 nucleotides match TRBD1. V lost 5 bases to trimming and J lost 8 bases; unmatched junction nucleotides: 10. The CDR3 has 15 amino acids. Germline V gives CDR1 MDHEN, CDR2 SYDVKM. CDR3 DNA sequence: TGTGCCAGCAGTCCCCGGGACAGGGGTATGGGTACGCAGTATTTT. Translation: CASSPRDRGMGTQYF.

The chain couples TRBV11-2 to TRBJ1-1; 10 bases map to TRBD1. Germline CDR1 reads SGHAT; CDR2 reads FQNNGV. V lost 5 bases to trimming and J lost 11 bases; unmatched junction nucleotides: 8. The CDR3 has 13 amino acids. The CDR3 protein is CASSAGQGGVAFF. The CDR3 DNA is TGTGCCAGCAGCGCCGGACAGGGGGGTGTCGCTTTCTTT.

V usage is TRBV19 and J usage is TRBJ2-2, with D unclear. The CDR3 sequence is 15 residues long. With 6 bases removed from V and 2 bases from J, the gap between germline ends came to 13 bases. Per germline, CDR1 LNHDA and CDR2 SQIVND (reference sequence). The CDR3: CASRLIGVNTGELFF. The CDR3 DNA follows: TGTGCCAGTAGGCTAATAGGAGTAAACACCGGGGAGCTGTTTTTT.

The chain has TRBV21-1 and TRBJ2-1; TRBD2 reflects the table's D call only, with no check against the DNA. TRBV21-1 has pseudogene status. CDR3 length equals 18 residues. For the CDR3, the DNA is TGTGCCAGCAGCAAATTTGGGTCGGAGGTCGAGCATTTCAATGAGCAGTTCTTC. This gives the protein CASSKFGSEVEHFNEQFF.

This chain joins TRBV5-4 and TRBJ2-3, with D perhaps TRBD2 (5 bases). V was shortened by 2 bases and J by 10 bases, with 14 bases between the two germline ends. CDR1 is SGHNT, CDR2 YYREEE, per germline (reference sequence). The CDR3 loop spans 13 amino acids. Here the CDR3 DNA reads TGTGCCAGCAGCTTAGACTACGATGGCGCGCAGTATTTT. Translated, it gives CASSLDYDGAQYF. Supplemented by reference TRBV5-4 and TRBJ2-3, the full variable domain reads ETGVTQSPTHLIKTRGQQVTLRCSSQSGHNTVSWYQQALGQGPQFIFQYYREEENGRGNFPPRFSGLQFPNYSSELNVNALELDDSALYLCASSLDYDGAQYFGPGTRLTVL.

This clone has just one count. The rearrangement uses TRBV2 and TRBJ1-5; TRBD1 agrees at 11 bases. This CDR3 contains 13 residues. Per the germline V gene, CDR1 is SNHLY and CDR2 is FYNNEI. Trimming took 8 bases from V and 6 from J; bases not matched to a gene: 3. CDR3 coding DNA: TGTGCCAGCGGACAGGGGGCGCTTCAGCCCCAGCATTTT. Translation gives CASGQGALQPQHF.